This passage covers 11 T cell receptor beta chains from one sample sequenced in a study of blood T cell repertoires in COVID-19. TCRdb keeps only in-frame clones here, not all; method: immunoSEQ multiplex PCR. The sample holds 250,000 or so clones, more than 85% seen once. The source material was PBMCs or T cells enriched from blood (not recorded which). The receptors derive from a middle-aged man who had been exposed to COVID-19.

The chain uses TRBV11-3 and TRBJ1-2; D gene unclear. V was trimmed by 5 bases and J by 5 bases, leaving 15 bases between them. The V gene's germline CDR1 is SGHNT and CDR2 YENEEA. The length of the CDR3 is 14 residues. This CDR3 reads CASSPPGSPYGYTF. The CDR3 coding sequence is TGTGCCAGCAGCCCTCCCGGTAGCCCGTATGGCTACACCTTC.

V is TRBV19 and J is TRBJ1-1; a weak D match, TRBD1 (6 bases). The CDR3 is 12 residues long. Germline V gene lookup returns CDR1 LNHDA and CDR2 SQIVND (reference sequence). V was pared by 7 bases and J by 10 bases, with 16 bases between. The CDR3 DNA reads TGTGCCAGTACTTCAAAGGGGGTTGGAGCTTTCTTT. This gives the protein CASTSKGVGAFF.

The CDR3 bases are TGTGCCAGCAGTTTGGGCAGGGGGCCCACTGAAGCTTTCTTT. This sequence encodes CASSLGRGPTEAFF. The rearrangement uses TRBV28 and TRBJ1-1, with TRBD1 matching over 8 bases. Germline assignment: CDR1 MDHEN and CDR2 SYDVKM. This CDR3 region has 14 residues. With V trimmed by 3 bases and J by 4 bases, 4 bases remained unmatched.

This sequence joins TRBV28 and TRBJ2-5, with D possibly TRBD2 on 5 matching bases. CDR3 size: 14 residues. The V gene's germline CDR1 is MDHEN and CDR2 SYDVKM. V was cut by 7 bases and J by 1 base, with 13 bases left in between. As DNA, the CDR3 is TGTGCCAGCAATAACCGTGCGGGCCAAGAGACCCAGTACTTC. Protein: CASNNRAGQETQYF.

This chain links TRBV28 with TRBJ2-7; tentative D call: TRBD2 (6 bases). The CDR3 contains 15 residues. V lost 3 bases, J lost 1 base, and 13 bases lay in between. From germline, CDR1 is MDHEN and CDR2 SYDVKM. CDR3 nucleotide sequence: TGTGCCAGCAGTTTGAGTTGGCTAGCGTCCTACGAGCAGTACTTC. Translated, it gives CASSLSWLASYEQYF.

This chain joins TRBV12-3 or TRBV12-4 and TRBJ1-1, with TRBD1 matching 8 bases. V was pared by 6 bases and J by 5 bases, with 5 bases of the junction left unmatched. The CDR3 contains 13 residues. This CDR3 is CASRTGGWTEAFF. The CDR3 coding sequence is TGTGCCAGCAGAACAGGGGGATGGACTGAAGCTTTCTTT.

The J gene is TRBJ1-2, the V gene TRBV19; D gene unclear. The V gene lost 5 bases and the J gene lost 0 bases, with 7 bases spanning the gap. Per the germline V gene, CDR1 is LNHDA and CDR2 is SQIVND (reference sequence). The CDR3 loop spans 13 amino acids. Here the CDR3 reads CASSFGSNYGYTF. CDR3 in DNA: TGTGCCAGTAGTTTCGGTTCTAACTATGGCTACACCTTC.

This chain joins TRBV18 and TRBJ2-1; the match to TRBD2 covers 8 bases. Germline lookup yields CDR1 KGHSH and CDR2 LQKENI. This CDR3 is 16 amino acids long. J was trimmed by 5 bases and V by 2 bases; bases with no gene match: 8. In DNA form, the CDR3 reads TGTGCCAGCTCACCAGGGTGGGGACTAGAAAACAATGAGCAGTTCTTC. It specifies CASSPGWGLENNEQFF. The whole variable domain, remainder taken from reference TRBV18 and TRBJ2-1, is NAGVMQNPRHLVRRRGQEARLRCSPMKGHSHVYWYRQLPEEGLKFMVYLQKENIIDESGMPKERFSAEFPKEGPSILRIQQVVRGDSAAYFCASSPGWGLENNEQFFGPGTRLTVL.

The rearrangement links TRBV5-1 to TRBJ1-2; TRBD1 agrees at 10 bases. The CDR3 is 16 amino acids. V lost 0 bases and J lost 4; bases outside the gene matches: 6. Germline V gene sequence: CDR1 SGHRS, CDR2 YFSETQ. CDR3 bases: TGCGCCAGCAGCTTGGACGGGTGGGACAGGGGCTATGGCTACACCTTC. It is translated as CASSLDGWDRGYGYTF. Drawing the rest from reference TRBV5-1 and TRBJ1-2, the complete variable domain is KAGVTQTPRYLIKTRGQQVTLSCSPISGHRSVSWYQQTPGQGLQFLFEYFSETQRNKGNFPGRFSGRQFSNSRSEMNVSTLELGDSALYLCASSLDGWDRGYGYTFGSGTRLTVV.

This clone was counted a few times. The chain carries TRBV6-2 or TRBV6-3 and TRBJ2-1; perhaps TRBD1 as D (7 bases). V lost 4 bases, J lost 4 bases, and 17 bases lay in between. Germline V gene lookup returns CDR1 MNHEY and CDR2 SVGEGT. The CDR3 runs 16 residues. CDR3 coding DNA: TGTGCCAGCAGTTTTCACAGGGGAGGTTCGTACAATGAGCAGTTCTTC. This encodes CASSFHRGGSYNEQFF.

This clone was observed a handful of times. The rearrangement links TRBV6-5 to TRBJ2-1, with 9 bases lining up with TRBD1. Germline V gene lookup returns CDR1 MNHEY and CDR2 SVGAGI. This CDR3 has 15 residues. After removal of 5 bases from V and 5 bases from J, the junction contained 7 bases not matched to a gene. The CDR3 sequence is CASSPGTGYDNEQFF. CDR3 in DNA: TGTGCCAGCAGTCCCGGGACAGGGTATGACAATGAGCAGTTCTTC.